A single sample is the source of the 27 T cell receptor beta chains below, sequenced in a study of blood T cell repertoires in COVID-19 (dated by TCRdb to the early 2020s). Libraries were built with the immunoSEQ multiplex PCR assay. The table comes from immuneACCESS by way of TCRdb, which keeps in-frame sequences with V and J called. Part of the clones is missing from these tables; in studies checked, under half for an unresolved V gene and the rest for unknown reasons. Across this sample there are approximately 450,000 clones, with 85% to 90% seen only once. Roughly 1.1% of the sample is held by the ten biggest clonotypes. Material: PBMCs or T cells enriched from blood (not recorded which). The receptor set was obtained from a man younger than 40 who had recovered from COVID-19.

The chain carries TRBV7-3 and TRBJ2-3; the D gene is possibly TRBD2 (5 bases). V lost 5 bases and J 8 bases, leaving 11 bases between the germline ends. Germline values: CDR1 SGHTA, CDR2 FQGTGA. The CDR3 spans 12 residues. The CDR3 loop reads CASSLRAGTQYF. CDR3 nucleotide sequence: TGTGCCAGCAGCCTTAGGGCGGGTACGCAGTATTTT.

The chain links TRBV19 to TRBJ2-3; the D is unclear. V was trimmed by 2 bases and J by 3 bases, leaving 6 bases between them. The CDR3 is 13 residues long. Germline values: CDR1 LNHDA, CDR2 SQIVND (reference sequence). The CDR3 reads CASSILGTDTQYF. In nucleotides, the CDR3 is TGTGCCAGTAGTATACTAGGTACAGATACGCAGTATTTT.

The V call is TRBV6-4, the J call TRBJ2-7, with TRBD2 identical over 10 bases. The germline V gene encodes CDR1 MRHNA and CDR2 SNTAGT. This CDR3 is built from 15 residues. V lost 3 bases and J lost 4; bases outside the gene matches: 6. The CDR3 sequence is CASSEEASGGYEQYF. The CDR3 nucleotides read TGTGCCAGCAGTGAGGAGGCTAGCGGGGGATACGAGCAGTACTTC.

This rearrangement joins TRBV19 to TRBJ2-7, with D perhaps matching TRBD2 (5 bases). Trimming stripped 2 bases from V and 12 bases from J, with 11 bases between. Germline values: CDR1 LNHDA, CDR2 SQIVND (reference sequence). The CDR3 has 11 amino acids. The CDR3 region has the DNA TGTGCCAGTAGTATAAGCGGACGGTGGTACTTC. This codes for CASSISGRWYF. The variable domain in full, completed from reference TRBV19 and TRBJ2-7, reads DGGITQSPKYLFRKEGQNVTLSCEQNLNHDAMYWYRQDPGQGLRLIYYSQIVNDFQKGDIAEGYSVSREKKESFPLTVTSAQKNPTAFYLCASSISGRWYFGPGTRLTVT.

The V and J genes are TRBV18 and TRBJ2-7, with 13 bases fitting TRBD2. This CDR3 spans 15 amino acids. The germline CDR1 and CDR2 sequences are KGHSH and LQKENI. Losses at the gene ends were 3 bases for V and 7 bases for J; bases not matched to a gene: 6. The CDR3 region has the DNA TGTGCCAGCTCACCTACTAGCGGGAGGGCCTTAGAGCAGTACTTC. Amino acid sequence: CASSPTSGRALEQYF.

V and J are TRBV19 and TRBJ1-1; D is possibly TRBD1 (6 bases). The CDR3 sequence is 14 residues long. Germline CDR1 and CDR2: LNHDA and SQIVND (reference sequence). Trimming shortened V by 3 bases and J by 5 bases, and 13 bases separated the two germline ends. The CDR3 reads CASSMRGAGTEAFF. The CDR3 region has the DNA TGTGCCAGTAGTATGCGGGGGGCTGGGACTGAAGCTTTCTTT.

The rearrangement links TRBV9 to TRBJ2-3; 11 bases align to TRBD2. V trimming: 2 bases; J trimming: 0 bases; junction bases outside the gene matches: 5. The CDR3 has 17 amino acids. Germline V lookup: CDR1 SGDLS, CDR2 YYNGEE. The CDR3 nucleotides are TGTGCCAGCAGCGTTGGCGGACTAGCGGGTAGCACAGATACGCAGTATTTT. This codes for CASSVGGLAGSTDTQYF. The entire variable domain, with the rest obtained from reference TRBV9 and TRBJ2-3, is as follows: DSGVTQTPKHLITATGQRVTLRCSPRSGDLSVYWYQQSLDQGLQFLIQYYNGEERAKGNILERFSAQQFPDLHSELNLSSLELGDSALYFCASSVGGLAGSTDTQYFGPGTRLTVL.

The chain is built from TRBV5-1 and TRBJ2-7; 8 bases are shared with TRBD2. CDR1 and CDR2 from the germline V gene are SGHRS and YFSETQ. The CDR3 covers 16 residues. V lost 1 base to trimming and J lost 1 base; unmatched junction nucleotides: 7. CDR3 region: CASSLLSGILSYEQYF. The DNA for the CDR3 is TGCGCCAGCAGCTTGCTTAGCGGGATCCTTTCCTACGAGCAGTACTTC.

The chain uses TRBV19 and TRBJ1-5; 9 nucleotides line up with TRBD1. The ends lost 4 bases at V and 6 bases at J; junction bases unmatched: 10. Germline V gives CDR1 LNHDA, CDR2 SQIVND (reference sequence). This CDR3 contains 16 residues. The CDR3 nucleotides are TGTGCCAGTAGTACGACCGGCGGGACAGGGATTCAGCCCCAGCATTTT. Translated: CASSTTGGTGIQPQHF.

The CDR3 DNA reads as TGCGCCAGCAGCCCGGGGCGGGAGGGCCATATTATCACTGAGCAGTACTTC. As protein: CASSPGREGHIITEQYF. J is TRBJ2-7 and V is TRBV5-1; 9 bases are a match to TRBD2. Germline CDR1 and CDR2: SGHRS and YFSETQ. V trimming: 4 bases; J trimming: 7 bases; junction bases outside the gene matches: 18. CDR3 length: 17 amino acids.

The chain links TRBV12-5 to TRBJ1-4; D not resolved. CDR1 is LGHNT and CDR2 is FRNRAP in the germline V gene. There are 13 residues in the CDR3. Deletions cut 5 bases from V and 8 bases from J, with 12 bases between. The chain's CDR3 is CASGTFGEEKLFF. The DNA for the CDR3 is TGTGCTAGTGGTACCTTTGGGGAGGAAAAACTGTTTTTT.

The rearrangement uses TRBV5-1 and TRBJ2-2; D is unresolved. The CDR3 is made up of 15 amino acids. Germline CDR1 and CDR2: SGHRS and YFSETQ. The V and J ends lost 9 bases and 4 bases respectively, with 19 bases between them. The CDR3 reads CATARGAVGTGELFF. The CDR3 DNA follows: TGCGCCACCGCGCGAGGTGCCGTGGGCACCGGGGAGCTGTTTTTT.

The rearrangement uses TRBV24-1 and TRBJ2-1, with a weak D call TRBD2 (6 bases). The CDR3 is 18 residues long. Germline CDR1 KGHDR, CDR2 SFDVKD. With 6 bases removed from V and 0 bases from J, the gap between germline ends came to 20 bases. CDR3 region: CATSSPGSGLSSYNEQFF. DNA for the CDR3: TGTGCCACCAGTTCCCCGGGTAGCGGTCTAAGCTCCTACAATGAGCAGTTCTTC.

The CDR3 here is CSVVIAGGQGNEQYF. The CDR3 DNA follows: TGCAGCGTTGTCATCGCGGGAGGGCAAGGGAACGAGCAGTACTTC. This chain uses TRBV29-1 with TRBJ2-7; 9 nucleotides line up with TRBD2. The CDR3 has 15 residues. CDR1 and CDR2 from the germline V gene are SQVTM and ANQGSEA. V was clipped by 4 bases and J by 5 bases; unmatched bases: 12.

The CDR3 protein is CASSPSKRTSGFTDTQYF. DNA of the CDR3: TGTGCCAGCAGCCCTTCAAAGCGGACTAGCGGTTTCACAGATACGCAGTATTTT. This chain uses TRBV3-1 (or the pseudogene TRBV3-2) with TRBJ2-3; TRBD2 agrees at 10 bases. In germline, CDR1 is LGHDT, CDR2 YNNKEL (reference sequence). The V gene end was trimmed by 4 bases and the J gene end by 2 bases; junction bases not matched to a gene: 12. This CDR3 has 18 residues.

This chain connects TRBV30 to TRBJ2-7, with 9 bases that match TRBD2. The germline gives CDR1 GTSNPN, CDR2 SVGIG (reference sequence). V was clipped by 5 bases and J by 4 bases; unmatched bases: 18. The CDR3 is 17 residues long. CDR3 region: CAWRPGLAPLYDYEQYF. In DNA form, the CDR3 reads TGTGCCTGGCGACCGGGACTAGCCCCACTGTATGATTACGAGCAGTACTTC.

The CDR3 loop is CASGQPSSPLHF. CDR3 coding DNA: TGTGCCAGCGGACAACCGTCTTCACCCCTCCACTTT. This rearrangement joins TRBV3-1 (or the pseudogene TRBV3-2) to TRBJ1-6; D possibly corresponds to TRBD1 (5 bases). Germline values: CDR1 LGHDT, CDR2 YNNKEL (reference sequence). The CDR3 consists of 12 residues. V was shortened by 8 bases and J by 9 bases, with 11 bases between the two germline ends.

The gene calls are TRBV5-8 and TRBJ2-1, with 9 bases lining up with TRBD2. Germline CDR1 and CDR2: SGHTS and YDEGEE. The CDR3 is made up of 18 amino acids. The V and J ends lost 3 bases and 0 bases, in that order; junction bases with no gene match: 10. CDR3 bases: TGTGCCAGCAGCTCCGGGACTAGCTCTTCGAGCTCCTACAATGAGCAGTTCTTC. Translating gives CASSSGTSSSSSYNEQFF.

Comments on this clone: Other DNA sequences in the same sample also yield this CDR3. The rearrangement uses TRBV2 and TRBJ2-1; 14 bases map to TRBD2. CDR3 size: 14 residues. Germline V gene lookup returns CDR1 SNHLY and CDR2 FYNNEI. Germline trimming cut 6 bases from V and 6 bases from J; bases unmatched to any gene: 1. The CDR3 sequence: CASRGTSGSNEQFF. In DNA, the CDR3 is TGTGCCAGCAGAGGGACTAGCGGGAGCAATGAGCAGTTCTTC.

This rearrangement joins TRBV5-1 to TRBJ2-5; D is perhaps TRBD2 (5 bases). The V and J ends lost 0 bases and 5 bases respectively, with 8 bases between them. The V gene's germline CDR1 is SGHRS and CDR2 YFSETQ. The CDR3 contains 13 residues. CDR3 sequence: CASSLDSGETQYF. The DNA of the CDR3 is TGCGCCAGCAGCTTGGATTCGGGGGAGACCCAGTACTTC.

The genes are TRBV11-2 and TRBJ2-3; D uncertain. This CDR3 is 16 amino acids long. Germline CDR1 and CDR2: SGHAT and FQNNGV. The ends were cut back, 4 bases at V and 2 bases at J, with 16 bases in the middle. The CDR3 reads CASSSVATRHTDTQYF. CDR3 sequence (DNA): TGTGCCAGCAGCTCAGTCGCGACCCGACACACAGATACGCAGTATTTT. The whole variable domain, filled in from reference TRBV11-2 and TRBJ2-3, reads EAGVAQSPRYKIIEKRQSVAFWCNPISGHATLYWYQQILGQGPKLLIQFQNNGVVDDSQLPKDRFSAERLKGVDSTLKIQPAKLEDSAVYLCASSSVATRHTDTQYFGPGTRLTVL.

This clone has just one count. V is TRBV12-3 or TRBV12-4 and J is TRBJ1-1; 8 bases are shared with TRBD1. After removal of 7 bases from V and 1 base from J, the junction contained 2 bases not matched to a gene. This CDR3 is built from 13 residues. Written as DNA, the CDR3 is TGTGCCAGCATGACAGGGGCGAACACTGAAGCTTTCTTT. Translated: CASMTGANTEAFF.

The genes are TRBV6-5 and TRBJ1-4; unclear D gene. The CDR3 is made up of 13 amino acids. Trimming took off 5 bases at V and 0 bases at J, with 4 bases between the two ends. Germline CDR1 MNHEY, CDR2 SVGAGI. CDR3: CASSRSTNEKLFF. CDR3 DNA: TGTGCCAGCAGTCGGTCAACTAATGAAAAACTGTTTTTT.

The sample holds one count of this clone. V usage is TRBV11-2 and J usage is TRBJ2-7; D not certain. Deletions cut 5 bases from V and 4 bases from J, with 12 bases between. This CDR3 is built from 13 residues. Germline values: CDR1 SGHAT, CDR2 FQNNGV. The CDR3, as DNA: TGTGCCAGCAGCCTTAACTATCCATACGAGCAGTACTTC. Translating gives CASSLNYPYEQYF.

This rearrangement joins TRBV4-1 to TRBJ2-7; 10 positions match TRBD1. The CDR3 covers 15 residues. Looked up from germline, CDR1 is MGHRA and CDR2 is YSYEKL. The ends lost 2 bases at V and 0 bases at J; junction bases unmatched: 1. The CDR3 protein is CASSQRDRGSYEQYF. For the CDR3, the DNA is TGCGCCAGCAGCCAAAGGGACAGGGGCTCCTACGAGCAGTACTTC.

The V and J genes are TRBV5-4 and TRBJ2-7; D call uncertain. The germline CDR1 and CDR2 sequences are SGHNT and YYREEE (reference sequence). The CDR3 runs 10 residues. Trimming took 3 bases from V and 6 from J, leaving 4 bases between them. Written as DNA, the CDR3 is TGTGCCAGCAGCTCGTCCGAGCAGTACTTC. Amino acid sequence: CASSSSEQYF.

A single count supports this clone. The chain carries TRBV6-5 and TRBJ1-3, with unresolved D. The ends were cut back, 6 bases at V and 2 bases at J, with 14 bases in the middle. CDR3 size: 15 residues. Germline lookup yields CDR1 MNHEY and CDR2 SVGAGI. CDR3 nucleotides: TGTGCCAGCAGCCCCGCAGGAGGCGCTGGAAACACCATATATTTT. This sequence encodes CASSPAGGAGNTIYF.